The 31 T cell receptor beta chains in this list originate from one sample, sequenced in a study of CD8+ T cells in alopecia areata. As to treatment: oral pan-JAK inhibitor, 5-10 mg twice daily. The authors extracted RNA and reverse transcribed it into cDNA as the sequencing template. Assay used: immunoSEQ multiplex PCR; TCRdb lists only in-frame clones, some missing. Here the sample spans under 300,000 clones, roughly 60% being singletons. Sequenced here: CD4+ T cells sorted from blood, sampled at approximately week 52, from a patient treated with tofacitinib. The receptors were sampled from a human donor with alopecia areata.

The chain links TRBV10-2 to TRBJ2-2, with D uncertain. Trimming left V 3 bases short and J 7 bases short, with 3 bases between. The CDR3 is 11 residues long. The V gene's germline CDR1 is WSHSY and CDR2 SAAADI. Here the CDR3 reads CASSDGGELFF. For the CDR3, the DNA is TGCGCCAGCAGTGACGGCGGGGAGCTGTTTTTT.

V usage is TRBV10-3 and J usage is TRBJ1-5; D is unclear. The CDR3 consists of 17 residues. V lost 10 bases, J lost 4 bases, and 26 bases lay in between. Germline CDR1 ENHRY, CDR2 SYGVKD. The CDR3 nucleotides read TGTGCCACCTCAAAGGGTGATGGGGATTTAAGAAATCAGCCCCAGCATTTT. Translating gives CATSKGDGDLRNQPQHF.

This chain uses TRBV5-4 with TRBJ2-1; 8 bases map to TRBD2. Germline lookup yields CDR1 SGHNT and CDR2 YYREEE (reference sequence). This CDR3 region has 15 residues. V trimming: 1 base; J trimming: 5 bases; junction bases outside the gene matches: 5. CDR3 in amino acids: CASSLFTSGHNEQFF. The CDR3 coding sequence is TGTGCCAGCAGCTTGTTCACTAGCGGACACAATGAGCAGTTCTTC. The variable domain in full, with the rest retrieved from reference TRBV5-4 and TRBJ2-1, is ETGVTQSPTHLIKTRGQQVTLRCSSQSGHNTVSWYQQALGQGPQFIFQYYREEENGRGNFPPRFSGLQFPNYSSELNVNALELDDSALYLCASSLFTSGHNEQFFGPGTRLTVL.

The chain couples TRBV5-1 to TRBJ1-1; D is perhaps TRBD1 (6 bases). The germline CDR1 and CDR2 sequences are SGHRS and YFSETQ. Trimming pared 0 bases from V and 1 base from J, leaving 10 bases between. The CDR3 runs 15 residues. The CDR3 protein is CASSLGVGQNTEAFF. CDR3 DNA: TGCGCCAGCAGCTTGGGGGTGGGACAGAACACTGAAGCTTTCTTT.

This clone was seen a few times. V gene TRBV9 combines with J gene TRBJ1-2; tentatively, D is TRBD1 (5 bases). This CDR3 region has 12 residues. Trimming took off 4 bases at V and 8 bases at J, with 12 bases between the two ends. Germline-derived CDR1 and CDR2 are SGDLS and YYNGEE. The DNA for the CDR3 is TGTGCCAGCAGCCCATTCGACAGAGGCTACACCTTC. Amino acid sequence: CASSPFDRGYTF.

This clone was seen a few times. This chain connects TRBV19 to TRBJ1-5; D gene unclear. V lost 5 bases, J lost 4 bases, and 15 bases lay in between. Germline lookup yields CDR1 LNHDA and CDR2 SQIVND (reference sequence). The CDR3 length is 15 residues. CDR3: CASSQTTVGNQPQHF. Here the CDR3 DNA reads TGTGCCAGTAGTCAGACAACGGTCGGGAATCAGCCCCAGCATTTT.

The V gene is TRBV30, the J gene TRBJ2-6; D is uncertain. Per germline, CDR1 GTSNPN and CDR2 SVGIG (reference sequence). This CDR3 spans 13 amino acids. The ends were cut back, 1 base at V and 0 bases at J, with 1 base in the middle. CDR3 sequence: CAWSGSGANVLTF. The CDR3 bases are TGTGCCTGGAGTGGCTCTGGGGCCAACGTCCTGACTTTC.

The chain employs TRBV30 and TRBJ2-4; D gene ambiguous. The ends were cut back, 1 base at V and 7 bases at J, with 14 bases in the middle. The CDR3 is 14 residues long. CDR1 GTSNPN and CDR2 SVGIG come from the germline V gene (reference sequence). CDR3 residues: CAWSGSISSNIQYF. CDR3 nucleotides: TGTGCCTGGAGTGGGTCTATTAGTTCGAACATTCAGTACTTC.

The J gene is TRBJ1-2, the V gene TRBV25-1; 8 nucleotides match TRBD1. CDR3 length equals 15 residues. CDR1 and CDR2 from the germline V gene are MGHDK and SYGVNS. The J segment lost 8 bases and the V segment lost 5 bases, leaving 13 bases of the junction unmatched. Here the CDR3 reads CASSLFQGAAGGYTF. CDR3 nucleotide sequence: TGTGCCAGCAGTTTATTTCAGGGGGCTGCGGGAGGCTACACCTTC.

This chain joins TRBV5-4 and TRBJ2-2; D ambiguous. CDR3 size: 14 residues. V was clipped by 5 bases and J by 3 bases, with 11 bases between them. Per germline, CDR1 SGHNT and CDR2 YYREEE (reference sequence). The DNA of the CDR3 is TGTGCCAGCAGTCACCGGGCAGACACCGGGGAGCTGTTTTTT. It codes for CASSHRADTGELFF.

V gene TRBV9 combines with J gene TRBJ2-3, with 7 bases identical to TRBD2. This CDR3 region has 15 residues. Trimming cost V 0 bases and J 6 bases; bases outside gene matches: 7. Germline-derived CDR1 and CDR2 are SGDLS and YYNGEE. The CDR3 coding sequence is TGTGCCAGCAGCGTAGCGGCTAGCGGTCGGGATACGCAGTATTTT. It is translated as CASSVAASGRDTQYF.

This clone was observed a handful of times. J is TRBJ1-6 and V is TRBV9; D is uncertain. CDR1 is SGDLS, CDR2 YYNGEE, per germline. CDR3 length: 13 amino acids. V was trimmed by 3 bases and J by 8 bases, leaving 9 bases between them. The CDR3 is CASSARTDSPLHF. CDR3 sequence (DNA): TGTGCCAGCAGCGCCCGGACGGATTCACCCCTCCACTTT.

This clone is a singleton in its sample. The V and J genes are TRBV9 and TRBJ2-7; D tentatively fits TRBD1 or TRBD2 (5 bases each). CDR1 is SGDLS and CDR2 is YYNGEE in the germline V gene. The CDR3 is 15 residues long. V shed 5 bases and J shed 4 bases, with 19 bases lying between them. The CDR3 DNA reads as TGTGCCAGCAGTCCGGGACGCCGGTTTGGTTACGAGCAGTACTTC. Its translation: CASSPGRRFGYEQYF.

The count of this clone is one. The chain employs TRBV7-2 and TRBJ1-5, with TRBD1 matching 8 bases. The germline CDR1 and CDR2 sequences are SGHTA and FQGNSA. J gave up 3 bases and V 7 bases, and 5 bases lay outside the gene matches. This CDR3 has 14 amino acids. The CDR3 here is CASTLDRDNQPQHF. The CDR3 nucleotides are TGTGCCAGCACCCTGGACAGGGACAATCAGCCCCAGCATTTT.

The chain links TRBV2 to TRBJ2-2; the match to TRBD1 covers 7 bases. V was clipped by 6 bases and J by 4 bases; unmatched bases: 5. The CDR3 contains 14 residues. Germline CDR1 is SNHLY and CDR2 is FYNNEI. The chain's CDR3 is CASRVTGATGELFF. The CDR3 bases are TGTGCCAGCAGGGTCACAGGGGCCACCGGGGAGCTGTTTTTT.

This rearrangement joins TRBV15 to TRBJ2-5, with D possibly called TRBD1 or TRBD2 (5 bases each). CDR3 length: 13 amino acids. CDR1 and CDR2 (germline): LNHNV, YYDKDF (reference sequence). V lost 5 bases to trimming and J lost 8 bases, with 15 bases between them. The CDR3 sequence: CATSGGTGATQYF. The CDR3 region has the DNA TGTGCCACCAGCGGGGGAACCGGTGCCACCCAGTACTTC.

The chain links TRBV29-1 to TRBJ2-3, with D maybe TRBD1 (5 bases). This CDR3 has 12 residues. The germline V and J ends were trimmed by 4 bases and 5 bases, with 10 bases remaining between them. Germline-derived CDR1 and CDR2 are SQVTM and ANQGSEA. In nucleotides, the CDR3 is TGCAGCGTTGCCAGGGCACGAGATACGCAGTATTTT. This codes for CSVARARDTQYF.

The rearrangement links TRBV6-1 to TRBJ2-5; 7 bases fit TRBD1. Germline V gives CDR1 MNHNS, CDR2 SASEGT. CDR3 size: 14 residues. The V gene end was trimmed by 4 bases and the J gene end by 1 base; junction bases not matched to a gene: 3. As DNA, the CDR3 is TGTGCCAGCAGTGTCGGGACAGCCCAAGAGACCCAGTACTTC. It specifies CASSVGTAQETQYF.

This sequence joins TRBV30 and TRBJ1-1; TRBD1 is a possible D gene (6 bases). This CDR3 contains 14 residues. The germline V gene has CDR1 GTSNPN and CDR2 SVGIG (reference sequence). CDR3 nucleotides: TGTGCTAGATCCGGGACAATTATGAACACTGAAGCTTTCTTT. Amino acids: CARSGTIMNTEAFF.

This CDR3 reads CSVERWGPGEIAKNIQYF. As DNA, the CDR3 is TGCAGCGTTGAGAGGTGGGGGCCAGGGGAAATTGCCAAAAACATTCAGTACTTC. The chain links TRBV29-1 to TRBJ2-4, with D maybe TRBD1 (6 bases). The CDR3 length is 18 residues. Trimming pared 3 bases from V and 1 base from J, leaving 22 bases between. Per the germline V gene, CDR1 is SQVTM and CDR2 is ANQGSEA.

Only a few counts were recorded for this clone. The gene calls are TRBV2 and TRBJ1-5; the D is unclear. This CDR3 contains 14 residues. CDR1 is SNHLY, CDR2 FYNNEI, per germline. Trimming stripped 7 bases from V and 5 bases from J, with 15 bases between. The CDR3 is CASKSSTADQPQHF. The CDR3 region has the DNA TGTGCCAGCAAATCTTCTACCGCTGATCAGCCCCAGCATTTT.

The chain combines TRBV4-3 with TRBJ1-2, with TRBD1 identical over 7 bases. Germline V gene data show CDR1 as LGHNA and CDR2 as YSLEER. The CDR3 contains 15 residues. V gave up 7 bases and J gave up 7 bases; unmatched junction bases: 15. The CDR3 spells CASIPSTGIDVGYTF. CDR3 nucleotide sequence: TGCGCCAGCATTCCTTCGACAGGGATAGATGTTGGCTACACCTTC.

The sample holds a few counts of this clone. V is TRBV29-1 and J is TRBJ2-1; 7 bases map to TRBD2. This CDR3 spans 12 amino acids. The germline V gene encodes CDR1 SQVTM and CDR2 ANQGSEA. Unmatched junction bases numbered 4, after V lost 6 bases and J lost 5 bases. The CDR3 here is CSVGRSDNEQFF. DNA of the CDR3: TGCAGCGTCGGGAGGTCGGACAATGAGCAGTTCTTC.

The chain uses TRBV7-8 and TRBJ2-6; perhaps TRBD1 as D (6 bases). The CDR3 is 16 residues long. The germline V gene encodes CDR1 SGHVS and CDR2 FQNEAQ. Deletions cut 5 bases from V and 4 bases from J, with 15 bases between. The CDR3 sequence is CASSEGAGVGANVLTF. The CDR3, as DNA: TGTGCCAGCAGCGAAGGAGCAGGGGTAGGGGCCAACGTCCTGACTTTC.

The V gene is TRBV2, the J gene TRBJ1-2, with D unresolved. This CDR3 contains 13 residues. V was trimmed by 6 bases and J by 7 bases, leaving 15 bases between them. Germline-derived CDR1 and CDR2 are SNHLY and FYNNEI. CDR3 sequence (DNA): TGTGCCAGCAGCCTCGGAAGAGGAGCTGGCTACACCTTC. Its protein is CASSLGRGAGYTF. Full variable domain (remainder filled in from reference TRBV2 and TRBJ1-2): EPEVTQTPSHQVTQMGQEVILRCVPISNHLYFYWYRQILGQKVEFLVSFYNNEISEKSEIFDDQFSVERPDGSNFTLKIRSTKLEDSAMYFCASSLGRGAGYTFGSGTRLTVV.

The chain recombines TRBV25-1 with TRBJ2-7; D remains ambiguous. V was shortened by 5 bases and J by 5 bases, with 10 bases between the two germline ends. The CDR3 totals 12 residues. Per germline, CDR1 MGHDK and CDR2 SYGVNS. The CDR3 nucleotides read TGTGCCAGCAGTACTGGACGAAACGAGCAGTACTTC. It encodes CASSTGRNEQYF.

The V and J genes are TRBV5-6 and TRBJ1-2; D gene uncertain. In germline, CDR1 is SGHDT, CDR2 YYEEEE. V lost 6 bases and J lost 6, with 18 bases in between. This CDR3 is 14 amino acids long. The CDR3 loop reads CASTGGQRSHGYTF. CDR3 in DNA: TGTGCCAGCACCGGAGGGCAAAGGTCTCATGGCTACACCTTC.

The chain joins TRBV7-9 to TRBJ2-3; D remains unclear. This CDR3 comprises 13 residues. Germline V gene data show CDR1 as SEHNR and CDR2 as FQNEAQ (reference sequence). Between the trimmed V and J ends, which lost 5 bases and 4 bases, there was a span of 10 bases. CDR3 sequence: CASSNRAADTQYF. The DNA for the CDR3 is TGTGCCAGCAGCAATCGGGCCGCAGATACGCAGTATTTT.

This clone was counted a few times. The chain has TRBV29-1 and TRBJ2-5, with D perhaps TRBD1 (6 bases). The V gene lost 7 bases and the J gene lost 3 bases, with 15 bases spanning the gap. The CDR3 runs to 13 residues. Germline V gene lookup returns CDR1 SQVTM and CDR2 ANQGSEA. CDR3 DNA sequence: TGCAGCGCCGAGAACCGGGACAAAGAGACCCAGTACTTC. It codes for CSAENRDKETQYF.

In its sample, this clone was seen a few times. CDR3 in DNA: TGTGCCTGGAGTGTACTGGGGATTAACAATCAGCCCCAGCATTTT. It specifies CAWSVLGINNQPQHF. The chain is built from TRBV30 and TRBJ1-5; no clear D. Per germline, CDR1 GTSNPN and CDR2 SVGIG (reference sequence). The CDR3 is 15 amino acids. Trimming cost V 0 bases and J 3 bases, with 12 bases left between them.

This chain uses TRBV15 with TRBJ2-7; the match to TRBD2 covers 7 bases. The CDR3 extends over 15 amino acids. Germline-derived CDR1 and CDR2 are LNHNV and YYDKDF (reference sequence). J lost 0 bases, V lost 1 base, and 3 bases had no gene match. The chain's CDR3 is CATSRGGGSSYEQYF. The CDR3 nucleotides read TGTGCCACCAGCAGAGGCGGGGGTAGCTCCTACGAGCAGTACTTC.